Detailed here is one T cell receptor (beta chain). Its antigen remains unidentified. What was sequenced were expressed TCRB transcripts, since all of the isolated RNA had been reverse transcribed. The protocol was immunoSEQ multiplex PCR, while the TCRdb copy is restricted to in-frame clones and leaves out a portion. The repertoire holds 160,000 or so clones, with 9% as singletons. This specimen belongs to a study of beta chain features in type 1 diabetes. Overall study context: All samples combined gave over 100 million sorted cells for examination. Whole-study findings and limits: The study found moderately but significantly shorter TCRB CDR3s in all four CD4+ subsets of Type 1 diabetes patients. More deletions and fewer insertions at VDJ junctions were found in patients with type 1 diabetes.

Trimming cost V 5 bases and J 4 bases; bases outside gene matches: 2. This CDR3 spans 13 amino acids. The germline V gene encodes CDR1 KGHSH and CDR2 LQKENI. Material: central memory CD4+ T cells from blood. This chain uses TRBV18 with TRBJ2-7, with 10 bases matching TRBD2. The TCR was taken from a woman under 40 with type 1 diabetes. DNA for the CDR3: TGTGCCAGCTCAGCGGGACTAGCGTACGAGCAGTACTTC. The encoded protein is CASSAGLAYEQYF.